A single sample gave rise to the 32 T cell receptor beta chains below, sequenced in a study of CD8+ T cells in alopecia areata. Indicated treatment: oral pan-JAK inhibitor, 5-10 mg twice daily. Following RNA extraction, reverse transcription yielded cDNA that acted as the sequencing template. Method: immunoSEQ multiplex PCR; TCRdb's copy keeps in-frame clones and lacks some. The data contain 90,000 to 120,000 clones, 84% of them singletons. This material consisted of CD8+ T cells sorted from blood, taken at week 24, from a patient treated with tofacitinib. The receptors here all came from a human donor with alopecia areata.

The chain links TRBV18 to TRBJ2-7, with D possibly TRBD2 on 6 matching bases. Germline V gene data show CDR1 as KGHSH and CDR2 as LQKENI. This CDR3 is 15 amino acids long. The V and J ends lost 3 bases and 5 bases respectively, with 17 bases between them. The CDR3 DNA reads TGTGCCAGCTCACCCGCTACTAGCTTCTTGCACGAGCAGTACTTC. This sequence encodes CASSPATSFLHEQYF. The complete variable domain, with remaining parts taken from reference TRBV18 and TRBJ2-7, reads NAGVMQNPRHLVRRRGQEARLRCSPMKGHSHVYWYRQLPEEGLKFMVYLQKENIIDESGMPKERFSAEFPKEGPSILRIQQVVRGDSAAYFCASSPATSFLHEQYFGPGTRLTVT.

The V and J genes are TRBV7-8 and TRBJ2-3; tentatively, D is TRBD2 (5 bases). The germline V and J ends were trimmed by 5 bases and 0 bases, with 15 bases remaining between them. CDR3 size: 16 residues. The germline V gene has CDR1 SGHVS and CDR2 FQNEAQ. The CDR3 DNA follows: TGTGCCAGCAGCCCGCTAGCTGAGGGAAGCACAGATACGCAGTATTTT. This translates into CASSPLAEGSTDTQYF.

The chain links TRBV4-1 to TRBJ1-1; the D gene is possibly TRBD1 (5 bases). The CDR3 has 15 residues. The V gene's germline CDR1 is MGHRA and CDR2 YSYEKL. V was pared by 4 bases and J by 5 bases, with 17 bases between. The chain's CDR3 is CASSRPVGVLTEAFF. The CDR3 DNA is TGCGCCAGCAGCCGACCGGTGGGGGTACTGACTGAAGCTTTCTTT.

The chain combines TRBV30 with TRBJ1-1; no reliable D call. Trimming removed 4 bases from V and 2 bases from J, with 11 bases in between. Germline values: CDR1 GTSNPN, CDR2 SVGIG (reference sequence). This CDR3 is built from 13 residues. This chain's CDR3 is CAWNWQQNTEAFF. The CDR3 bases are TGTGCCTGGAACTGGCAGCAAAACACTGAAGCTTTCTTT.

This chain connects TRBV21-1 to TRBJ2-2; the D call in the table, TRBD2, was not verified against the DNA. TRBV21-1 is annotated as a pseudogene. There are 11 residues in the CDR3. CDR3 region: CATSSTGELFF. The CDR3, as DNA: TGTGCCACTAGCTCAACCGGGGAGCTGTTTTTT.

This chain links TRBV5-1 with TRBJ1-1, with D unresolved. CDR1 SGHRS and CDR2 YFSETQ come from the germline V gene. The CDR3 has 13 residues. Trimming took 0 bases from V and 3 from J, leaving 6 bases between them. The CDR3 is CASSLAGYTEAFF. DNA of the CDR3: TGCGCCAGCAGCTTGGCAGGTTACACTGAAGCTTTCTTT.

The J gene is TRBJ2-5, the V gene TRBV6-5, with 10 positions matching TRBD2. Looked up from germline, CDR1 is MNHEY and CDR2 is SVGAGI. The CDR3 is 14 residues long. The V and J ends lost 5 bases and 4 bases, in that order; junction bases with no gene match: 4. CDR3 sequence (DNA): TGTGCCAGCAGTCTAGCGGGGGACGTAGAGACCCAGTACTTC. Translating it yields CASSLAGDVETQYF.

The chain links TRBV29-1 to TRBJ1-2, with TRBD1 matching 9 bases. The V and J ends lost 6 bases and 8 bases, in that order; junction bases with no gene match: 4. Germline CDR1 SQVTM, CDR2 ANQGSEA. The CDR3 is 11 amino acids. CDR3 sequence (DNA): TGCAGCGTCCGGACAGGGGAAGGCTACACCTTC. This gives the protein CSVRTGEGYTF.

The chain joins TRBV28 to TRBJ1-1, with D possibly matching TRBD1 (5 bases). The CDR3 runs 16 residues. Trimming left V 10 bases short and J 0 bases short, with 21 bases between. Germline CDR1 reads MDHEN; CDR2 reads SYDVKM. For the CDR3, the DNA is TGTGCCACCCTCCCCTCTCCAGGGAAGCTGAACACTGAAGCTTTCTTT. This sequence encodes CATLPSPGKLNTEAFF.

The rearrangement joins TRBV5-1 to TRBJ2-5; the D gene is possibly TRBD2 (5 bases). This CDR3 comprises 15 residues. Germline assignment: CDR1 SGHRS and CDR2 YFSETQ. V lost 1 base and J lost 4, with 14 bases in between. The CDR3 sequence is CASSLTQAGGETQYF. CDR3 nucleotide sequence: TGCGCCAGCAGCTTGACCCAGGCAGGAGGAGAGACCCAGTACTTC.

As for this clone: Relative to the germline gene, one junction end is altered; a read error may explain this. The chain links TRBV11-2 to TRBJ2-7, with a tentative D call TRBD2 (6 bases). Germline V CDR1 and CDR2: SGHAT, FQNNGV. The CDR3 extends over 13 amino acids. Written as DNA, the CDR3 is TGTGCCAGCAGCTGGGGACTGCCCTACGGGCAGTACTTC. It yields the protein CASSWGLPYGQYF.

This clone showed up just once. This sequence joins TRBV6-5 and TRBJ2-3; 8 positions agree with TRBD2. The V gene end was trimmed by 5 bases and the J gene end by 0 bases; junction bases not matched to a gene: 4. In germline, CDR1 is MNHEY, CDR2 SVGAGI. The CDR3 consists of 15 residues. The CDR3 region has the DNA TGTGCCAGCAGTCCGACTAGCGCGAGCACAGATACGCAGTATTTT. This translates into CASSPTSASTDTQYF.

This sequence joins TRBV6-1 and TRBJ2-5; a possible D gene is TRBD2 (5 bases). V was clipped by 3 bases and J by 2 bases, with 13 bases between them. Germline V gene sequence: CDR1 MNHNS, CDR2 SASEGT. The CDR3 consists of 15 residues. The CDR3 region is CASSDRLALQETQYF. The CDR3 region has the DNA TGTGCCAGCAGTGATAGGCTAGCCCTACAAGAGACCCAGTACTTC.

The chain links TRBV2 to TRBJ2-3, with D perhaps TRBD1 (5 bases). V was cut by 1 base and J by 2 bases, with 10 bases left in between. The V gene's germline CDR1 is SNHLY and CDR2 FYNNEI. This CDR3 is 15 amino acids long. The CDR3 reads CASSEGVGVTDTQYF. CDR3 DNA: TGTGCCAGCAGTGAAGGAGTAGGGGTCACAGATACGCAGTATTTT.

The chain uses TRBV5-1 and TRBJ2-7, with a tentative D call TRBD1 (5 bases). The germline CDR1 and CDR2 sequences are SGHRS and YFSETQ. This CDR3 region has 11 residues. Trimming pared 3 bases from V and 5 bases from J, leaving 6 bases between. In DNA, the CDR3 is TGCGCCAGCAGCTCAGGGCACGAGCAGTACTTC. It yields the protein CASSSGHEQYF. The full variable domain, completed using reference TRBV5-1 and TRBJ2-7, is KAGVTQTPRYLIKTRGQQVTLSCSPISGHRSVSWYQQTPGQGLQFLFEYFSETQRNKGNFPGRFSGRQFSNSRSEMNVSTLELGDSALYLCASSSGHEQYFGPGTRLTVT.

The rearrangement uses TRBV4-1 and TRBJ2-5; no firm D call. The CDR3 has 15 residues. The ends were cut back, 0 bases at V and 5 bases at J, with 13 bases in the middle. CDR1 is MGHRA and CDR2 is YSYEKL in the germline V gene. CDR3 DNA sequence: TGCGCCAGCAGCCAAGATCCAGGATCTAGGGAGACCCAGTACTTC. Its protein product is CASSQDPGSRETQYF.

J is TRBJ1-2 and V is TRBV7-9; weak D call: TRBD1 (6 bases). V lost 4 bases and J lost 6, with 9 bases in between. CDR1 SEHNR and CDR2 FQNEAQ come from the germline V gene (reference sequence). CDR3 length equals 12 residues. The CDR3 region is CASSSTGHGYTF. The CDR3 DNA sequence: TGTGCCAGCAGCTCCACAGGGCATGGCTACACCTTC.

This chain uses TRBV18 with TRBJ2-1; 12 positions agree with TRBD2. This CDR3 has 15 amino acids. Looked up from germline, CDR1 is KGHSH and CDR2 is LQKENI. The J segment lost 8 bases and the V segment lost 8 bases, leaving 10 bases of the junction unmatched. The CDR3, as DNA: TGTGCCAGCACCGGACTAGCGGGGCCTGCCGATGAGCAGTTCTTC. Translation gives CASTGLAGPADEQFF. The variable domain in full, completed from reference TRBV18 and TRBJ2-1, reads NAGVMQNPRHLVRRRGQEARLRCSPMKGHSHVYWYRQLPEEGLKFMVYLQKENIIDESGMPKERFSAEFPKEGPSILRIQQVVRGDSAAYFCASTGLAGPADEQFFGPGTRLTVL.

This clone was recorded once. The chain has TRBV29-1 and TRBJ1-2, with TRBD1 matching over 9 bases. The trim removed 6 bases at V and 8 bases at J, leaving 10 bases unmatched. The CDR3 totals 13 residues. CDR1 and CDR2 (germline): SQVTM, ANQGSEA. The chain's CDR3 is CSVIPGQGEGYTF. For the CDR3, the DNA is TGCAGCGTGATACCGGGACAGGGAGAGGGCTACACCTTC.

As DNA, the CDR3 is TGCGCCAGCAGCCAACAGTTCCCTGCAACTAATGAAAAACTGTTTTTT. It codes for CASSQQFPATNEKLFF. This chain joins TRBV4-3 and TRBJ1-4; unclear D gene. CDR3 length equals 16 residues. The germline CDR1 and CDR2 sequences are LGHNA and YSLEER. Trimming took off 2 bases at V and 0 bases at J, with 10 bases between the two ends.

This clone showed up just a few times. This chain uses TRBV30 with TRBJ1-1; D remains unclear. The V gene's germline CDR1 is GTSNPN and CDR2 SVGIG (reference sequence). The CDR3 loop spans 11 amino acids. V was shortened by 3 bases and J by 5 bases, with 7 bases between the two germline ends. The CDR3 region has the DNA TGTGCCTGGAGGTGGGGAACTGAAGCTTTCTTT. Translated: CAWRWGTEAFF.

The rearrangement uses TRBV7-9 and TRBJ2-2; D unresolved. This CDR3 comprises 13 residues. Germline values: CDR1 SEHNR, CDR2 FQNEAQ (reference sequence). V shed 6 bases and J shed 4 bases, with 9 bases lying between them. The CDR3 loop reads CASSPRSTGELFF. DNA for the CDR3: TGTGCCAGCAGTCCAAGAAGCACCGGGGAGCTGTTTTTT.

This clone turned up a few times. The J gene is TRBJ2-3, the V gene TRBV4-1; D unresolved. In germline, CDR1 is MGHRA, CDR2 YSYEKL. Trimming removed 2 bases at V and 4 bases at J, with 13 bases between. The CDR3 has 15 residues. The CDR3 coding sequence is TGCGCCAGCAGCCAACGGCCCAAATCGGCAGATACGCAGTATTTT. Its translation: CASSQRPKSADTQYF.

DNA for the CDR3: TGTGCCAGCAGCCCCCCAGATAACTATGGCTACACCTTC. Translation: CASSPPDNYGYTF. The chain employs TRBV7-2 and TRBJ1-2; D is undetermined. Trimming took off 5 bases at V and 1 base at J, with 8 bases between the two ends. This CDR3 region has 13 residues. The germline V gene encodes CDR1 SGHTA and CDR2 FQGNSA.

The CDR3 coding sequence is TGTGCCAGCAGCTCGGGGGGAGCTGAAGCTTTCTTT. Translating gives CASSSGGAEAFF. The gene calls are TRBV7-9 and TRBJ1-1; D may be TRBD1 (5 bases). CDR3 length equals 12 residues. Per the germline V gene, CDR1 is SEHNR and CDR2 is FQNEAQ (reference sequence). Trimming removed 4 bases at V and 6 bases at J, with 9 bases between.

V usage is TRBV4-3 and J usage is TRBJ2-3; 8 positions agree with TRBD2. CDR3 length: 17 amino acids. Trimming at V came to 4 bases and at J to 0 bases, leaving 9 bases not matched to a gene. The germline gives CDR1 LGHNA, CDR2 YSLEER. Here the CDR3 DNA reads TGCGCCAGCAGCCGGAGGAGAGCGGGGGCAAGCACAGATACGCAGTATTTT. It yields the protein CASSRRRAGASTDTQYF.

This clone appeared a single time. V and J are TRBV2 and TRBJ2-7, with D possibly being TRBD2 (5 bases). The CDR3 runs to 15 residues. The germline V gene encodes CDR1 SNHLY and CDR2 FYNNEI. V lost 6 bases to trimming and J lost 4 bases, with 19 bases between them. Here the CDR3 reads CASSRRVGGSYEQYF. DNA for the CDR3: TGTGCCAGCAGCCGACGAGTAGGAGGTTCGTACGAGCAGTACTTC. Combining the CDR3 with reference TRBV2 and TRBJ2-7 gives the whole variable domain EPEVTQTPSHQVTQMGQEVILRCVPISNHLYFYWYRQILGQKVEFLVSFYNNEISEKSEIFDDQFSVERPDGSNFTLKIRSTKLEDSAMYFCASSRRVGGSYEQYFGPGTRLTVT.

This clone has just a few counts. The chain couples TRBV4-2 to TRBJ1-5; 7 positions match TRBD1. V shed 4 bases and J 2 bases; nucleotides not matched to a gene: 11. CDR1 LGHNA and CDR2 YNFKEQ come from the germline V gene. The CDR3 has 17 amino acids. CDR3 nucleotide sequence: TGTGCCAGCAGCCGGGGAACGGGACAGTCGGGCAATCAGCCCCAGCATTTT. Its protein product is CASSRGTGQSGNQPQHF.

V usage is TRBV5-4 and J usage is TRBJ2-1, with 8 bases fitting TRBD2. The CDR3 length is 16 residues. Per germline, CDR1 SGHNT and CDR2 YYREEE (reference sequence). The J segment lost 3 bases and the V segment lost 4 bases, leaving 9 bases of the junction unmatched. The CDR3 DNA reads as TGTGCCAGCAGCCCCGTGGAGCGGGGGAGCTACAATGAGCAGTTCTTC. As protein: CASSPVERGSYNEQFF.

V and J are TRBV6-1 and TRBJ2-2; D is unclear. Trimming pared 7 bases from V and 5 bases from J, leaving 8 bases between. The germline gives CDR1 MNHNS, CDR2 SASEGT. The CDR3 has 12 amino acids. CDR3 in amino acids: CASTFGTGELFF. The CDR3 nucleotides read TGTGCCAGCACTTTTGGTACCGGGGAGCTGTTTTTT.

V and J are TRBV12-5 and TRBJ2-7; 7 nucleotides agree with TRBD2. V shed 6 bases and J 2 bases; nucleotides not matched to a gene: 7. Germline CDR1 reads LGHNT; CDR2 reads FRNRAP. The CDR3 totals 14 residues. CDR3 nucleotides: TGTGCTAGTGGCATCGGGGGGAGCCCCTACGAGCAGTACTTC. Its translation: CASGIGGSPYEQYF.

V is TRBV5-6 and J is TRBJ1-5; 8 bases agree with TRBD1. The junction had 12 bases not matched to a gene; V was cut back by 1 base and J by 0 bases. CDR1 is SGHDT and CDR2 is YYEEEE in the germline V gene. The CDR3 spans 19 residues. The CDR3 loop reads CASSLNIGQGPLSNQPQHF. The CDR3 bases are TGTGCCAGCAGCTTGAACATCGGACAGGGCCCTCTTAGCAATCAGCCCCAGCATTTT.